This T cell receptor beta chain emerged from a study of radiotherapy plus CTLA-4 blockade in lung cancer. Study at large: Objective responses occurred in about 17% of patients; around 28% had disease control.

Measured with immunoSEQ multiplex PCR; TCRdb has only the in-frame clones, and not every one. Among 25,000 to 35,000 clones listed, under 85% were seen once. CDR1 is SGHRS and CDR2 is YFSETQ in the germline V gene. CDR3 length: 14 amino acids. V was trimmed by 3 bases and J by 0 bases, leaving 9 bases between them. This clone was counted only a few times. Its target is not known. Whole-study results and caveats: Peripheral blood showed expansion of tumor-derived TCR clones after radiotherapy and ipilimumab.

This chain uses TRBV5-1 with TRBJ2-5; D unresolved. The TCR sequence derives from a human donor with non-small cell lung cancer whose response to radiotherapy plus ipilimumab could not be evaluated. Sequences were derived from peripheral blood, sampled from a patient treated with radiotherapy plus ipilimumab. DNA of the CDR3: TGCGCCAGCAGCTCTTTGTCCGACCAAGAGACCCAGTACTTC. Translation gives CASSSLSDQETQYF.